A single sample gave rise to the 27 T cell receptor beta chains below, sequenced in a study of blood T cell repertoires in COVID-19. Assay: immunoSEQ multiplex PCR; the TCRdb copy retains only in-frame clones and omits some. The table has about 66,000 clones, roughly 90% seen once; the top ten hold 1.4% to 1.5%. The sequenced material came from peripheral blood. The receptors come from a man aged 55 to 69 with acute or convalescent COVID-19.

The V call is TRBV9, the J call TRBJ1-5; 10 bases agree with TRBD1. Germline assignment: CDR1 SGDLS and CDR2 YYNGEE. There are 15 residues in the CDR3. V was clipped by 3 bases and J by 8 bases; unmatched bases: 8. The CDR3 region has the DNA TGTGCCAGCAGCGCGACAGGGGGCTCGAACGAGCCCCAGCATTTT. This codes for CASSATGGSNEPQHF.

The V gene is TRBV7-9, the J gene TRBJ2-7; weak D call: TRBD2 (5 bases). The length of the CDR3 is 13 residues. V shed 1 base and J shed 3 bases, with 7 bases lying between them. CDR1 is SEHNR and CDR2 is FQNEAQ in the germline V gene (reference sequence). CDR3 DNA sequence: TGTGCCAGCAGCTTAGTCCGGGGCTACGAGCAGTACTTC. The encoded protein is CASSLVRGYEQYF.

Comments on this clone: A read error may account for a junction end that differs from germline. The V call is TRBV6-5, the J call TRBJ1-2; D may be TRBD1 (5 bases). The CDR3 spans 12 residues. Germline V lookup: CDR1 MNHEY, CDR2 SVGAGI. The CDR3 DNA reads as TGTGCCAGCAGATTAGAGCAGGGAAGGGAGGACTTC. This sequence encodes CASRLEQGREDF.

This chain connects TRBV2 to TRBJ1-2; 7 bases are a match to TRBD1. This CDR3 has 12 residues. J gave up 7 bases and V 7 bases, and 6 bases lay outside the gene matches. Germline V gene lookup returns CDR1 SNHLY and CDR2 FYNNEI. In DNA form, the CDR3 reads TGTGCCAGCACTCGACAGGGACCTGGCTACACCTTC. Encoded protein: CASTRQGPGYTF.

This chain's CDR3 is CATLGGYQGGSPLHF. The CDR3 nucleotides are TGTGCCACCCTGGGAGGGTACCAGGGAGGTTCACCCCTCCACTTT. J is TRBJ1-6 and V is TRBV6-6; TRBD1 is a possible D gene (5 bases). Trimming pared 10 bases from V and 9 bases from J, leaving 22 bases between. The CDR3 loop spans 15 amino acids. Per the germline V gene, CDR1 is MNHNY and CDR2 is SVGAGI (reference sequence).

The CDR3 DNA is TGCGCCAGCAGCAAGGACAGGGCGGGGATGAACACTGAAGCTTTCTTT. Translating gives CASSKDRAGMNTEAFF. V usage is TRBV5-1 and J usage is TRBJ1-1; 8 nucleotides match TRBD1. The CDR3 has 16 amino acids. Germline V gene sequence: CDR1 SGHRS, CDR2 YFSETQ. The V and J ends lost 4 bases and 0 bases, in that order; junction bases with no gene match: 8.

The genes are TRBV7-3 and TRBJ2-3, with 7 bases lining up with TRBD1. The CDR3 sequence is 14 residues long. The J segment lost 10 bases and the V segment lost 6 bases, leaving 13 bases of the junction unmatched. The V gene's germline CDR1 is SGHTA and CDR2 FQGTGA. CDR3: CASSSGQTGAPQYF. The CDR3 nucleotides are TGTGCCAGCAGTTCGGGACAAACAGGGGCTCCGCAGTATTTT.

The V gene is TRBV9, the J gene TRBJ1-2; TRBD1 might be the D (5 bases). V gave up 2 bases and J gave up 3 bases, with 8 bases separating them. CDR3 size: 13 residues. From germline, CDR1 is SGDLS and CDR2 YYNGEE. The CDR3 DNA reads as TGTGCCAGCAGCGTCGACAGATACTATGGCTACACCTTC. This sequence encodes CASSVDRYYGYTF.

V gene TRBV24-1 combines with J gene TRBJ2-2, with 8 positions matching TRBD1. J was trimmed by 1 base and V by 4 bases; bases with no gene match: 4. CDR1 and CDR2 (germline): KGHDR, SFDVKD. The CDR3 length is 16 residues. The CDR3 sequence: CATSEQGQGNTGELFF. In DNA form, the CDR3 reads TGTGCCACCAGTGAGCAAGGACAGGGGAACACCGGGGAGCTGTTTTTT.

The chain joins TRBV6-6 to TRBJ2-7; 7 bases align to TRBD1. V lost 6 bases, J lost 7 bases, and 15 bases stayed unmatched. Germline CDR1 is MNHNY and CDR2 is SVGAGI (reference sequence). The CDR3 covers 15 residues. The CDR3 region has the DNA TGTGCCAGCAGCCCAGGGATGAGGGGGACAGAAGAGCAGTACTTC. It specifies CASSPGMRGTEEQYF.

The chain recombines TRBV6-6 with TRBJ2-1, with 10 bases identical to TRBD2. CDR3 size: 15 residues. The germline V gene has CDR1 MNHNY and CDR2 SVGAGI (reference sequence). After removal of 5 bases from V and 0 bases from J, the junction contained 1 base not matched to a gene. The chain's CDR3 is CASSPSGGSYNEQFF. The CDR3 DNA reads as TGTGCCAGCAGTCCTAGCGGGGGCTCCTACAATGAGCAGTTCTTC.

This clone occurred a few times. The CDR3 DNA is TGTGCCAGCAGCTTAGGACAGTCCTATAATTCACCCCTCCACTTT. Its translation: CASSLGQSYNSPLHF. The V and J genes are TRBV7-8 and TRBJ1-6; a weak D match, TRBD1 (5 bases). The CDR3 is 15 amino acids. Germline loops: CDR1 SGHVS, CDR2 FQNEAQ. V was shortened by 1 base and J by 1 base, with 5 bases between the two germline ends.

The gene calls are TRBV4-1 and TRBJ2-3; maybe TRBD1 (5 bases). CDR1 and CDR2 from the germline V gene are MGHRA and YSYEKL. Between the trimmed V and J ends, which lost 3 bases and 4 bases, there was a span of 17 bases. The CDR3 extends over 16 amino acids. The chain's CDR3 is CASSQQGPESSDTQYF. For the CDR3, the DNA is TGCGCCAGCAGCCAGCAGGGTCCGGAGAGCTCAGATACGCAGTATTTT.

The chain joins TRBV9 to TRBJ1-2, with D possibly TRBD1 on 6 matching bases. Deletions cut 4 bases from V and 4 bases from J, with 11 bases between. This CDR3 comprises 13 residues. From germline, CDR1 is SGDLS and CDR2 YYNGEE. The CDR3 loop reads CASSTGQTYGYTF. CDR3 nucleotides: TGTGCCAGCAGCACAGGACAGACCTATGGCTACACCTTC.

The gene calls are TRBV5-1 and TRBJ1-3; a weak D match, TRBD1 (5 bases). V was pared by 2 bases and J by 2 bases, with 11 bases between. CDR3 length equals 15 residues. Germline V gene data show CDR1 as SGHRS and CDR2 as YFSETQ. CDR3 DNA: TGCGCCAGCAGCTTACCAGGGAAGACTGGAAACACCATATATTTT. Its translation is CASSLPGKTGNTIYF.

This chain uses TRBV5-4 with TRBJ1-2; D not certain. The CDR3 consists of 12 residues. CDR1 and CDR2 from the germline V gene are SGHNT and YYREEE (reference sequence). V lost 1 base and J 8 bases, leaving 9 bases between the germline ends. CDR3 residues: CASSLRTGGYTF. In nucleotides, the CDR3 is TGTGCCAGCAGCTTGAGGACGGGAGGCTACACCTTC.

The gene calls are TRBV7-9 and TRBJ2-7; D uncertain. The CDR3 sequence is 15 residues long. In germline, CDR1 is SEHNR, CDR2 FQNEAQ (reference sequence). V was clipped by 1 base and J by 2 bases, with 12 bases between them. Here the CDR3 DNA reads TGTGCCAGCAGCTTAGAGAGAGATCTTACCTACGAGCAGTACTTC. It specifies CASSLERDLTYEQYF.

This clone has more than one count but fewer than ten. This chain links TRBV5-1 with TRBJ2-7; TRBD1 might be the D (6 bases). CDR3 size: 14 residues. With 3 bases removed from V and 2 bases from J, the gap between germline ends came to 12 bases. The V gene's germline CDR1 is SGHRS and CDR2 YFSETQ. The CDR3 reads CASSSIQGTYEQYF. CDR3 nucleotides: TGCGCCAGCAGCTCGATACAGGGAACCTACGAGCAGTACTTC.

This chain joins TRBV19 and TRBJ1-2; TRBD1 might be the D (5 bases). Trimming pared 3 bases from V and 8 bases from J, leaving 13 bases between. This CDR3 has 13 amino acids. The germline gives CDR1 LNHDA, CDR2 SQIVND (reference sequence). The CDR3 is CASSIDRFGGYTF. The CDR3 bases are TGTGCCAGTAGTATCGACAGATTTGGGGGCTACACCTTC.

The J gene is TRBJ1-2, the V gene TRBV20-1; D is unresolved. CDR3 size: 13 residues. Trimming pared 3 bases from V and 0 bases from J, leaving 8 bases between. Germline CDR1 reads DFQATT; CDR2 reads SNEGSKA (reference sequence). The CDR3 nucleotides read TGCAGTGCTAGTTTGGACTCTAACTATGGCTACACCTTC. Protein product: CSASLDSNYGYTF.

This clone was counted a few times. CDR3 residues: CASSQQGYEQYF. CDR3 sequence (DNA): TGCGCCAGCAGCCAACAGGGATACGAGCAGTACTTC. V is TRBV5-1 and J is TRBJ2-7; D is perhaps TRBD1 (6 bases). CDR3 size: 12 residues. Germline V gives CDR1 SGHRS, CDR2 YFSETQ. V was shortened by 4 bases and J by 4 bases, with 9 bases between the two germline ends.

The rearrangement uses TRBV28 and TRBJ1-5; D may be TRBD1 (6 bases). CDR3 length: 15 residues. Germline V gene sequence: CDR1 MDHEN, CDR2 SYDVKM. The germline V and J ends were trimmed by 3 bases and 6 bases, with 15 bases remaining between them. The CDR3 sequence is CASSFAGGPPQPQHF. The CDR3 DNA reads as TGTGCCAGCAGTTTCGCTGGGGGCCCCCCTCAGCCCCAGCATTTT.

This clone occurred once. The gene calls are TRBV9 and TRBJ2-1; 10 positions agree with TRBD1. The germline CDR1 and CDR2 sequences are SGDLS and YYNGEE. V lost 3 bases, J lost 10 bases, and 10 bases stayed unmatched. The CDR3 length is 15 residues. The CDR3 region is CASSAGTGAHGEQFF. In DNA form, the CDR3 reads TGTGCCAGCAGCGCGGGGACAGGGGCCCACGGGGAGCAGTTCTTC.

V gene TRBV28 combines with J gene TRBJ1-3; 8 bases agree with TRBD1. The CDR3 extends over 15 amino acids. V shed 7 bases and J 3 bases; nucleotides not matched to a gene: 8. Germline V CDR1 and CDR2: MDHEN, SYDVKM. The CDR3 sequence: CASIRDRGRGNTIYF. The DNA for the CDR3 is TGTGCCAGCATCCGAGACAGGGGACGTGGAAACACCATATATTTT.

The chain carries TRBV19 and TRBJ1-6, with D perhaps TRBD1 (5 bases). The CDR3 runs to 14 residues. Germline assignment: CDR1 LNHDA and CDR2 SQIVND (reference sequence). The germline V and J ends were trimmed by 4 bases and 15 bases, with 19 bases remaining between them. CDR3 sequence: CASSSGTANTVLHF. CDR3 nucleotides: TGTGCCAGTAGTAGCGGGACCGCCAATACAGTCCTCCACTTT.

V and J are TRBV18 and TRBJ2-2; unclear D gene. The V and J ends lost 1 base and 4 bases respectively, with 4 bases between them. The CDR3 loop spans 13 amino acids. Germline loops: CDR1 KGHSH, CDR2 LQKENI. CDR3 sequence: CASSPRVTGELFF. The CDR3 coding sequence is TGTGCCAGCTCACCACGAGTCACCGGGGAGCTGTTTTTT.

This clone has more than one count but fewer than ten. This chain links TRBV5-1 with TRBJ1-1, with D perhaps matching TRBD1 (5 bases). V lost 0 bases and J 5 bases, leaving 17 bases between the germline ends. The CDR3 is 16 amino acids. CDR1 and CDR2 (germline): SGHRS, YFSETQ. CDR3 coding DNA: TGCGCCAGCAGCTTGGTAAATTTAGGGGTGGGAACTGAAGCTTTCTTT. The encoded protein is CASSLVNLGVGTEAFF.